These 6 T cell receptor beta chains came from one sample sequenced in a study of cytomegalovirus exposure and HLA in healthy donors. The primer mix had 60 Vbeta and 13 Jbeta primers. Sequencing used immunoSEQ multiplex PCR; TCRdb keeps in-frame clones, though not all of them. This sample has around 130,000 clones; over 75% occur once, and the top ten carry around 6.4%. The sequenced sample consisted of PBMCs. All receptors come from a woman between 40 and 50 years old in good health and CMV-seropositive.

In its sample, this clone ranks as medium-sized. The chain employs TRBV6-1 and TRBJ1-2; possibly TRBD1 for D (5 bases). The CDR3 length is 14 residues. The V end was cut by 1 base, the J end by 8 bases, with 14 bases between. Germline values: CDR1 MNHNS, CDR2 SASEGT. CDR3 amino acids: CASSEETTVSGYTF. The CDR3 nucleotides read TGTGCCAGCAGTGAAGAAACGACAGTTTCGGGCTACACCTTC.

This rearrangement joins TRBV28 to TRBJ2-1, with a possible D match to TRBD2 (6 bases). V was cut by 6 bases and J by 1 base, with 13 bases left in between. This CDR3 has 15 amino acids. Germline CDR1 and CDR2: MDHEN and SYDVKM. The CDR3 coding sequence is TGTGCCAGCAGGGGACGGGAGTTTTCCTACAATGAGCAGTTCTTC. Translated: CASRGREFSYNEQFF.

Turning to this clone: Additional DNA sequences in this sample encode the identical CDR3. The rearrangement uses TRBV7-2 and TRBJ1-5; perhaps TRBD1 as D (5 bases). CDR1 and CDR2 from the germline V gene are SGHTA and FQGNSA. V was shortened by 1 base and J by 2 bases, with 9 bases between the two germline ends. The CDR3 spans 15 residues. The CDR3 DNA is TGTGCCAGCAGCTTAGATGCGGGGGGCAATCAGCCCCAGCATTTT. Translating it yields CASSLDAGGNQPQHF.

The rearrangement joins TRBV6-1 to TRBJ1-4; 7 bases agree with TRBD1. V trimming: 6 bases; J trimming: 4 bases; junction bases outside the gene matches: 5. Germline-derived CDR1 and CDR2 are MNHNS and SASEGT. CDR3 length equals 14 residues. CDR3 sequence (DNA): TGTGCCAGCAGGAGGGGGCAACTTAATGAAAAACTGTTTTTT. Its translation is CASRRGQLNEKLFF.

The chain carries TRBV7-2 and TRBJ1-2; D call uncertain. The V and J ends lost 5 bases and 2 bases respectively, with 15 bases between them. Germline-derived CDR1 and CDR2 are SGHTA and FQGNSA. CDR3 size: 15 residues. The CDR3 region has the DNA TGTGCCAGCAGCCATAAGGCGGGCAAGAACTATGGCTACACCTTC. Protein: CASSHKAGKNYGYTF. Filled out from reference TRBV7-2 and TRBJ1-2, the complete variable domain reads GAGVSQSPSNKVTEKGKDVELRCDPISGHTALYWYRQSLGQGLEFLIYFQGNSAPDKSGLPSDRFSAERTGGSVSTLTIQRTQQEDSAVYLCASSHKAGKNYGYTFGSGTRLTVV.

The chain couples TRBV11-1 to TRBJ2-3, with TRBD2 matching over 11 bases. CDR1 is SGHAT and CDR2 is FQDESV in the germline V gene (reference sequence). CDR3 length: 16 amino acids. Unmatched junction bases numbered 3, after V lost 1 base and J lost 3 bases. CDR3 sequence: CASSLELAGETDTQYF. DNA of the CDR3: TGTGCCAGCAGCTTAGAACTAGCGGGAGAAACAGATACGCAGTATTTT.